The 11 T cell receptor beta chains below all came from one sample that was sequenced in a study of naive and memory T cell subsets. Two oligonucleotides, mixed equimolar, formed the beta constant-region primer covering TRBC1 and TRBC2. TCRdb re-called the UMI-ligation and nested PCR reads with MiXCR, one entry per CDR3 protein. The sample carries 77,000 or so distinct CDR3 sequences, roughly 13% recorded once. Sequenced input: central memory CD4+ T cells from blood. All receptors come from a human donor in good health.

This clonotype turned up a few times. This rearrangement joins TRBV2 to TRBJ2-5, with TRBD1 matching 9 bases. Germline V CDR1 and CDR2: SNHLY, FYNNEI. V dropped 5 bases and J dropped 3; count of bases not matched to a gene: 1. This CDR3 comprises 13 residues. CDR3: CASSRDREETQYF. In DNA, the CDR3 is TGTGCCAGCAGTCGGGACAGGGAAGAGACCCAGTACTTC.

The chain couples TRBV4-1 to TRBJ1-2; perhaps TRBD1 as D (6 bases). This CDR3 region has 17 residues. V gave up 0 bases and J gave up 0 bases, with 14 bases separating them. The germline V gene encodes CDR1 MGHRA and CDR2 YSYEKL. The chain's CDR3 is CASSQELRTAANYGYTF. The DNA for the CDR3 is TGCGCCAGCAGCCAAGAACTTAGGACAGCTGCTAACTATGGCTACACCTTC.

The CDR3 nucleotides read TGTGCCAGAAGTCAGATGAGGGACGACAATGAGCAGTTCTTC. Amino acids: CARSQMRDDNEQFF. The rearrangement links TRBV2 to TRBJ2-1; TRBD1 or TRBD2 may be the D gene (5 bases each). Germline CDR1 is SNHLY and CDR2 is FYNNEI. V lost 9 bases to trimming and J lost 5 bases, with 17 bases between them. The CDR3 sequence is 14 residues long.

The chain combines TRBV28 with TRBJ2-7; possibly TRBD2 for D (5 bases). This CDR3 contains 15 residues. The germline gives CDR1 MDHEN, CDR2 SYDVKM. V was shortened by 0 bases and J by 0 bases, with 9 bases between the two germline ends. The CDR3: CASSLWALASYEQYF. CDR3 nucleotides: TGTGCCAGCAGTTTATGGGCCCTAGCCTCCTACGAGCAGTACTTC. The full variable domain, with the rest looked up from reference TRBV28 and TRBJ2-7, is DVKVTQSSRYLVKRTGEKVFLECVQDMDHENMFWYRQDPGLGLRLIYFSYDVKMKEKGDIPEGYSVSREKKERFSLILESASTNQTSMYLCASSLWALASYEQYFGPGTRLTVT.

This clonotype was seen repeatedly, ten times or more. The genes are TRBV12-3 or TRBV12-4 and TRBJ2-5, with D perhaps TRBD2 (5 bases). CDR3 length: 15 amino acids. V lost 3 bases and J lost 2, with 13 bases in between. The CDR3 DNA sequence: TGTGCCAGCAGTTTCGGACTCGGATGGCAAGAGACCCAGTACTTC. This sequence encodes CASSFGLGWQETQYF.

This clonotype appeared a few times. The chain recombines TRBV7-9 with TRBJ1-5; D ambiguous. This CDR3 spans 12 amino acids. The V gene lost 5 bases and the J gene lost 7 bases, with 9 bases spanning the gap. Germline V CDR1 and CDR2: SEHNR, FQNEAQ (reference sequence). The CDR3: CASSPFSQPQHF. The CDR3 nucleotides read TGTGCCAGCAGCCCTTTCTCCCAGCCCCAGCATTTT. Complete variable domain (other parts from reference TRBV7-9 and TRBJ1-5): DTGVSQNPRHKITKRGQNVTFRCDPISEHNRLYWYRQTLGQGPEFLTYFQNEAQLEKSRLLSDRFSAERPKGSFSTLEIQRTEQGDSAMYLCASSPFSQPQHFGDGTRLSIL.

V gene TRBV12-3 or TRBV12-4 combines with J gene TRBJ2-7, with 8 bases that match TRBD2. J gave up 6 bases and V 4 bases, and 2 bases lay outside the gene matches. The CDR3 is 12 residues long. CDR3 protein: CASSSGGPEQYF. Here the CDR3 DNA reads TGTGCCAGCAGTTCGGGGGGGCCCGAGCAGTACTTC.

The chain uses TRBV5-4 and TRBJ2-7; 12 nucleotides align to TRBD2. The trim removed 3 bases at V and 3 bases at J, leaving 7 bases unmatched. The CDR3 runs 16 residues. Looked up from germline, CDR1 is SGHNT and CDR2 is YYREEE (reference sequence). The CDR3 DNA follows: TGTGCCAGCAGCTCTGGACTAGCGGGGACTAACTACGAGCAGTACTTC. Translated: CASSSGLAGTNYEQYF. The full variable domain, completed using reference TRBV5-4 and TRBJ2-7, is ETGVTQSPTHLIKTRGQQVTLRCSSQSGHNTVSWYQQALGQGPQFIFQYYREEENGRGNFPPRFSGLQFPNYSSELNVNALELDDSALYLCASSSGLAGTNYEQYFGPGTRLTVT.

The J gene is TRBJ1-2, the V gene TRBV3-1; unclear D gene. Germline lookup yields CDR1 LGHDT and CDR2 YNNKEL (reference sequence). The V gene lost 0 bases and the J gene lost 8 bases, with 10 bases spanning the gap. This CDR3 comprises 13 residues. As DNA, the CDR3 is TGTGCCAGCAGCCAAGATCGTTCAGGAGGCTACACCTTC. This translates into CASSQDRSGGYTF.

This clonotype has more than one count but fewer than ten. This chain links TRBV6-1 with TRBJ1-5; 9 bases are a match to TRBD1. The CDR3 covers 15 residues. V lost 6 bases and J lost 6; bases outside the gene matches: 9. Per germline, CDR1 MNHNS and CDR2 SASEGT. This CDR3 is CASSVTGGRGQPQHF. CDR3 DNA sequence: TGTGCCAGCAGCGTTACAGGGGGCCGGGGTCAGCCCCAGCATTTT.

The V and J genes are TRBV23-1 and TRBJ2-2; D ambiguous. TRBV23-1 is sorted into the ORF group, with uncertain function. Deletions cut 3 bases from V and 5 bases from J, with 19 bases between. This CDR3 has 17 residues. CDR3 region: CASSHYETPLGTGELFF. CDR3 sequence (DNA): TGCGCCAGCAGTCACTACGAGACACCCCTCGGGACCGGGGAGCTGTTTTTT.